This TCR beta chain came from a study of T cells in tuberculosis. Study findings and constraints: Cases with active tuberculosis were adults, while controls were adolescents. Active tuberculosis alpha repertoires lay closer to GMM-specific TCRs than controls'. Using the GMM-specific repertoire gave around 87% accuracy versus around 70% with motifs.

CDR3 size: 15 residues. Germline V CDR1 and CDR2: SGHRS, YFSETQ. The V segment lost 1 base and the J segment 4 bases; nucleotides outside the gene matches: 4. This clone showed up just once. The target antigen is unknown. Clones were read by immunoSEQ multiplex PCR, and TCRdb kept only the in-frame ones, dropping some. The table lists 30,000 to 40,000 clones, around 97% of them singletons. This chain links TRBV5-1 with TRBJ1-2, with TRBD1 identical over 10 bases. The clonotype was recovered from a donor between 10 and 35 years old with latent tuberculosis or without tuberculosis infection. Sequencing was done on a sample of PBMCs. CDR3 bases: TGCGCCAGCAGCTTGACGGGACAGGGGACCTATGGCTACACCTTC. Protein product: CASSLTGQGTYGYTF.